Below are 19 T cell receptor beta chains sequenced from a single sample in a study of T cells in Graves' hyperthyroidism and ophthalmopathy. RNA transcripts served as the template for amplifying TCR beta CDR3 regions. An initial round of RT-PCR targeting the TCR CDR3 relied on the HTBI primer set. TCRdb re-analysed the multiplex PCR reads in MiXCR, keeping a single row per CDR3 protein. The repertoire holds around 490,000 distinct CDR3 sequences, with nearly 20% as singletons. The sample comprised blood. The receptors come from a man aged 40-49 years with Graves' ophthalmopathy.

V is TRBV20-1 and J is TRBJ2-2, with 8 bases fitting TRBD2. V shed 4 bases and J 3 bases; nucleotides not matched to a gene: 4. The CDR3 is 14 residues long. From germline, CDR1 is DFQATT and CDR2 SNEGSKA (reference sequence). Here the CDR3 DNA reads TGCAGTGCTAAGCGGGAGTCCCACACCGGGGAGCTGTTTTTT. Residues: CSAKRESHTGELFF.

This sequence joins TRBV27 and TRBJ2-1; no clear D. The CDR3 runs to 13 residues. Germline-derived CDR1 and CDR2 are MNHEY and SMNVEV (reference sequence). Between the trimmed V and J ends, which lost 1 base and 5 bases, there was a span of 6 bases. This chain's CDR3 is CASSLYADNEQFF. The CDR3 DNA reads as TGTGCCAGCAGTTTATACGCCGACAATGAGCAGTTCTTC.

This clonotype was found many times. The CDR3 region has the DNA TGTGCCAGCAGCCCCGGGCAGGGCATAGAGACCCAGTACTTC. Amino acid sequence: CASSPGQGIETQYF. The chain uses TRBV3-1 and TRBJ2-5, with D tentatively TRBD1 (5 bases). CDR3 length: 14 residues. V was shortened by 4 bases and J by 4 bases, with 13 bases between the two germline ends. Germline V lookup: CDR1 LGHDT, CDR2 YNNKEL (reference sequence).

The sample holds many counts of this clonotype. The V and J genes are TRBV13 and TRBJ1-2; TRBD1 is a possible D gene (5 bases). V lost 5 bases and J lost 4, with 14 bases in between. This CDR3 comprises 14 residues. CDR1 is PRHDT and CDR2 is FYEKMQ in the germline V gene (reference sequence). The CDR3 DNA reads TGTGCCAGCAGCCAGGGAGGGAGATCCTATGGCTACACCTTC. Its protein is CASSQGGRSYGYTF. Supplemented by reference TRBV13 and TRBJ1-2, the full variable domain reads AAGVIQSPRHLIKEKRETATLKCYPIPRHDTVYWYQQGPGQDPQFLISFYEKMQSDKGSIPDRFSAQQFSDYHSELNMSSLELGDSALYFCASSQGGRSYGYTFGSGTRLTVV.

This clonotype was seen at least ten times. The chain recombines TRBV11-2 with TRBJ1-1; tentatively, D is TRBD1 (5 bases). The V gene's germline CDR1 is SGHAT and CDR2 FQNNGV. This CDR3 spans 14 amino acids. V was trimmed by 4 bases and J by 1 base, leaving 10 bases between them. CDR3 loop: CASSSMGPNTEAFF. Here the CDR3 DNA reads TGTGCCAGCAGCTCGATGGGGCCGAACACTGAAGCTTTCTTT. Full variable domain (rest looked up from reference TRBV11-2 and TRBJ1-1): EAGVAQSPRYKIIEKRQSVAFWCNPISGHATLYWYQQILGQGPKLLIQFQNNGVVDDSQLPKDRFSAERLKGVDSTLKIQPAKLEDSAVYLCASSSMGPNTEAFFGQGTRLTVV.

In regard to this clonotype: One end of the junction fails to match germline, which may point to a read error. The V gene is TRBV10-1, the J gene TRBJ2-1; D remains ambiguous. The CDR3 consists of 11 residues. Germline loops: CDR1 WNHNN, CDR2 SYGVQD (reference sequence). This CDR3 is CASTEGHEQFF. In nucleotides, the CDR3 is TGTGCCAGCACAGAAGGGCATGAGCAGTTCTTC.

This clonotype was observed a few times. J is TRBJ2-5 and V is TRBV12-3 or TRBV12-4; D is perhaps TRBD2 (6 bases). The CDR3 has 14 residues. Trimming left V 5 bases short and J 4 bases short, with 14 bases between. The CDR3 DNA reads TGTGCCAGCAGTAAGGACCTGGGAGGAGAGACCCAGTACTTC. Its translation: CASSKDLGGETQYF.

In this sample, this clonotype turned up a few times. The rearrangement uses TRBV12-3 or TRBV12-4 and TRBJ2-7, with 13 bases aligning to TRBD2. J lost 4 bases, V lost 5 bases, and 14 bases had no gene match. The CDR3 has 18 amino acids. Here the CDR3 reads CASSRYIGGLAGPYEQYF. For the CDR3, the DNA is TGTGCCAGCAGTCGCTACATTGGGGGACTAGCGGGACCGTACGAGCAGTACTTC.

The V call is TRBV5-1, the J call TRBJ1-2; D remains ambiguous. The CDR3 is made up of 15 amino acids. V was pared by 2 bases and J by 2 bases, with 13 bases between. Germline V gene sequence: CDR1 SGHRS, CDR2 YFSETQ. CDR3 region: CASSFSPTENYGYTF. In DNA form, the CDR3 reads TGCGCCAGCAGCTTTTCACCCACAGAAAACTATGGCTACACCTTC.

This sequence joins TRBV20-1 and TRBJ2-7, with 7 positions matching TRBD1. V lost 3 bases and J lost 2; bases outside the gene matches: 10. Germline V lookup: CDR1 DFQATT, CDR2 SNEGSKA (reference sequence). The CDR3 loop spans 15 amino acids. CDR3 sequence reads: CSASPPDRPPYEQYF. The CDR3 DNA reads TGCAGTGCTAGCCCTCCGGACAGGCCCCCCTACGAGCAGTACTTC.

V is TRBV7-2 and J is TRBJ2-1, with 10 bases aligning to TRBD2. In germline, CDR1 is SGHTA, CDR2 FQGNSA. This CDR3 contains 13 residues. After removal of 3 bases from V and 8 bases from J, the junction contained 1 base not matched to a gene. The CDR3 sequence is CASSFGTSDEQFF. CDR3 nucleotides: TGTGCCAGCAGCTTTGGGACTAGCGATGAGCAGTTCTTC.

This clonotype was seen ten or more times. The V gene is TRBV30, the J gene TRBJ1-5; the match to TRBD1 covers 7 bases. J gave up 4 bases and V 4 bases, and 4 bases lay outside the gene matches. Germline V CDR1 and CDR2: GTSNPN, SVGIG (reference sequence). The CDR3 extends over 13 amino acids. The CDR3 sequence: CAWKTGDNQPQHF. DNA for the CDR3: TGTGCCTGGAAAACAGGGGATAATCAGCCCCAGCATTTT.

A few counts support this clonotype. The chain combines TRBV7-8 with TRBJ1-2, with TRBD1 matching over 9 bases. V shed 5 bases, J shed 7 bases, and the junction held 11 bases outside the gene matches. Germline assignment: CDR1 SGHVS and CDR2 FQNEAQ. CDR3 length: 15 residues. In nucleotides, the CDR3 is TGTGCCAGCAGCCCCCGACAGGGGGAGAGGGGTGGCTACACCTTC. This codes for CASSPRQGERGGYTF.

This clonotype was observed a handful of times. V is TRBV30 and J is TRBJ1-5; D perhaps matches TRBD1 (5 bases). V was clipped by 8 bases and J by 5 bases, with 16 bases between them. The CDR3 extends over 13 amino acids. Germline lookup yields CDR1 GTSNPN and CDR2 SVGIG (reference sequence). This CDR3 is CASSPGHDQPQHF. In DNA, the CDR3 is TGTGCCAGTAGTCCCGGACACGATCAGCCCCAGCATTTT.

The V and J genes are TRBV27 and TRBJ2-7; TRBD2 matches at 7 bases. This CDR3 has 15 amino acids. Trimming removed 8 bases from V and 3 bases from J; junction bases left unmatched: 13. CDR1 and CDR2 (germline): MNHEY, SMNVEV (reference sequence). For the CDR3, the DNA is TGTGCCAGCCCCCCCGTGGTAGCGGGTTTCTACGAGCAGTACTTC. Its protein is CASPPVVAGFYEQYF.

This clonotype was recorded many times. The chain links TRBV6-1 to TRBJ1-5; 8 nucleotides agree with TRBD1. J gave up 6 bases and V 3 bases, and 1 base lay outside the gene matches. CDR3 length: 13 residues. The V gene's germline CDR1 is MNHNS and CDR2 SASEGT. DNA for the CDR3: TGTGCCAGCAGTGACAGGGGGCTTCAGCCCCAGCATTTT. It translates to CASSDRGLQPQHF.

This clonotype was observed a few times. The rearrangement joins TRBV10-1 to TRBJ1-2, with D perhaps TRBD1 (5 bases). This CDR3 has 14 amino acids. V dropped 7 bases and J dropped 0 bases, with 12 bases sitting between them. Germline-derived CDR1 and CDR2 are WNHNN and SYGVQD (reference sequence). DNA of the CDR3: TGCGCCAGCACTCTGGGGGGGGCTAACTATGGCTACACCTTC. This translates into CASTLGGANYGYTF.

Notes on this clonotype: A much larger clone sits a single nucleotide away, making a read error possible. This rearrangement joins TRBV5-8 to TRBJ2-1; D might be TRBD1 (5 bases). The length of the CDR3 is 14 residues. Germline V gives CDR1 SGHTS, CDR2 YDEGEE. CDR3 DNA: TGTGCCAGCAGCTTGGGCAGGGCCTACAATGAGCAGCTCTTC. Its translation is CASSLGRAYNEQLF. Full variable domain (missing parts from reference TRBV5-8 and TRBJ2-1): EAGVTQSPTHLIKTRGQQATLRCSPISGHTSVYWYQQALGLGLQFLLWYDEGEERNRGNFPPRFSGRQFPNYSSELNVNALELEDSALYLCASSLGRAYNEQLFGPGTRLTVL.

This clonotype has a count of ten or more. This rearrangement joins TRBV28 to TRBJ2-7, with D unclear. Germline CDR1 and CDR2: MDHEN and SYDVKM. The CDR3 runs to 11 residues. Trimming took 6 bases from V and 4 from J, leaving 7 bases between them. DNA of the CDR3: TGTGCCAGCAGCTTCGGATACGAGCAGTACTTC. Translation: CASSFGYEQYF.